These T cell receptor beta chains were read from a single sample in a study of blood T cell repertoires in COVID-19. TCRdb's table, derived via immunoSEQ multiplex PCR, lists solely in-frame clones and lacks some. Among about 190,000 clones listed, roughly nine tenths were seen once. The specimen was peripheral blood. The origin of the receptors is a man aged 40-49 years with acute or convalescent COVID-19. CDR3s include the opening cysteine and the closing phenylalanine or tryptophan. Each record gives: clone size, D gene, J gene, V gene, CDR3 protein, CDR3 DNA. The D gene is left open where the match is weak. Clone size is shown for a subset of rows, as once, few, many or a class of expanded clone.

clone_size: NA
d_call: NA
j_call: TRBJ2-5
v_call: TRBV28
cdr3_aa: CASSLGGDETQYF
cdr3_nt: TGTGCCAGCAGTTTGGGCGGGGATGAGACCCAGTACTTC

clone_size: once
d_call: TRBD1
j_call: TRBJ1-3
v_call: TRBV7-6
cdr3_aa: CASSLRVQGANFAGNTIYF
cdr3_nt: TGTGCCAGCAGCTTAAGGGTCCAGGGGGCTAACTTTGCCGGAAACACCATATATTTT

clone_size: NA
d_call: NA
j_call: TRBJ1-1
v_call: TRBV4-3
cdr3_aa: CASSQARGFEAFF
cdr3_nt: TGCGCCAGCAGCCAGGCGCGGGGATTTGAAGCTTTCTTT

clone_size: NA
d_call: NA
j_call: TRBJ1-5
v_call: TRBV15
cdr3_aa: CATAERANHQPQHF
cdr3_nt: TGTGCCACCGCAGAGAGGGCTAACCATCAGCCCCAGCATTTT

clone_size: NA
d_call: NA
j_call: TRBJ2-1
v_call: TRBV7-2
cdr3_aa: CASSSGSYNEQFF
cdr3_nt: TGTGCCAGCAGCTCGGGCTCCTACAATGAGCAGTTCTTC

clone_size: NA
d_call: TRBD2
j_call: TRBJ2-1
v_call: TRBV4-1
cdr3_aa: CASSLPRIAGFHNEQFF
cdr3_nt: TGCGCCAGCAGCCTCCCCAGGATAGCGGGGTTCCACAATGAGCAGTTCTTC

clone_size: once
d_call: NA
j_call: TRBJ2-3
v_call: TRBV7-9
cdr3_aa: CASSRRGSAKITDTQYF
cdr3_nt: TGTGCCAGCAGCCGCCGGGGGAGCGCCAAGATCACAGATACGCAGTATTTT

clone_size: NA
d_call: TRBD1
j_call: TRBJ1-4
v_call: TRBV5-1
cdr3_aa: CASSQGATTNEKLFF
cdr3_nt: TGCGCCAGCAGCCAGGGGGCAACAACTAATGAAAAACTGTTTTTT

clone_size: NA
d_call: NA
j_call: TRBJ1-2
v_call: TRBV7-2
cdr3_aa: CASSLGAVKVYGYTF
cdr3_nt: TGTGCCAGCAGCTTAGGGGCAGTCAAGGTCTATGGCTACACCTTC

clone_size: few
d_call: NA
j_call: TRBJ1-1
v_call: TRBV7-9
cdr3_aa: CASSVGPNTEAFF
cdr3_nt: TGTGCCAGCAGCGTCGGTCCGAACACTGAAGCTTTCTTT

clone_size: NA
d_call: NA
j_call: TRBJ2-7
v_call: TRBV28
cdr3_aa: CASSFHPGLEQYF
cdr3_nt: TGTGCCAGCAGTTTCCACCCCGGGTTGGAGCAGTACTTC

clone_size: NA
d_call: TRBD1
j_call: TRBJ2-7
v_call: TRBV5-4
cdr3_aa: CASGPITDRAIEQYF
cdr3_nt: TGTGCCAGCGGGCCCATTACGGACAGGGCTATCGAGCAGTACTTC

clone_size: few
d_call: NA
j_call: TRBJ1-2
v_call: TRBV4-2
cdr3_aa: CASSQGYRGYTF
cdr3_nt: TGTGCCAGCAGCCAAGGCTATCGTGGCTACACCTTC

clone_size: NA
d_call: NA
j_call: TRBJ2-7
v_call: TRBV28
cdr3_aa: CASSYRTPTTGPIPSYEQYF
cdr3_nt: TGTGCCAGCAGTTACCGTACCCCAACGACAGGCCCCATCCCATCCTACGAGCAGTACTTC

clone_size: few
d_call: NA
j_call: TRBJ2-1
v_call: TRBV21-1
cdr3_aa: CASSPICPGQMEEQFF
cdr3_nt: TGTGCCAGCAGTCCCATCTGTCCGGGACAGATGGAGGAGCAGTTCTTC

clone_size: NA
d_call: TRBD2
j_call: TRBJ2-1
v_call: TRBV9
cdr3_aa: CASSGGTSGVSSYNEQFF
cdr3_nt: TGTGCCAGCAGCGGAGGGACTAGCGGGGTAAGCTCCTACAATGAGCAGTTCTTC

clone_size: NA
d_call: TRBD2
j_call: TRBJ2-7
v_call: TRBV18
cdr3_aa: CASSPLRDSGGSYEQYF
cdr3_nt: TGTGCCAGCTCACCACTTAGGGATAGCGGGGGCTCCTACGAGCAGTACTTC

clone_size: NA
d_call: TRBD2
j_call: TRBJ2-5
v_call: TRBV18
cdr3_aa: CASSRGLAGFGETQYF
cdr3_nt: TGTGCCAGCTCCCGCGGACTAGCGGGGTTTGGAGAGACCCAGTACTTC

clone_size: NA
d_call: NA
j_call: TRBJ2-7
v_call: TRBV3-1/TRBV3-2
cdr3_aa: CASSLARHEQYF
cdr3_nt: TGTGCCAGCAGCCTAGCTAGACACGAGCAGTACTTC

clone_size: NA
d_call: TRBD1
j_call: TRBJ2-6
v_call: TRBV10-3
cdr3_aa: CAISDSGTGASGANVLTF
cdr3_nt: TGTGCCATCAGTGATTCCGGGACAGGGGCGTCTGGGGCCAACGTCCTGACTTTC

clone_size: NA
d_call: TRBD1
j_call: TRBJ1-4
v_call: TRBV18
cdr3_aa: CASSPAIGGGTNEKLFF
cdr3_nt: TGTGCCAGCTCACCCGCTATTGGAGGGGGCACTAATGAAAAACTGTTTTTT

clone_size: NA
d_call: TRBD1
j_call: TRBJ1-2
v_call: TRBV19
cdr3_aa: CASRRSGTGHGYTF
cdr3_nt: TGTGCCAGTAGGAGATCCGGGACAGGGCATGGCTACACCTTC

clone_size: NA
d_call: NA
j_call: TRBJ1-2
v_call: TRBV5-1
cdr3_aa: CASSLEGWTNYGYTF
cdr3_nt: TGCGCCAGCAGCCTGGAGGGGTGGACTAACTATGGCTACACCTTC

clone_size: NA
d_call: NA
j_call: TRBJ1-3
v_call: TRBV28
cdr3_aa: CASRVGSTGNTIYF
cdr3_nt: TGTGCCAGCAGAGTCGGGTCAACTGGAAACACCATATATTTT

clone_size: NA
d_call: TRBD1
j_call: TRBJ2-7
v_call: TRBV7-2
cdr3_aa: CASSPRTGGSYEQYF
cdr3_nt: TGTGCCAGCAGCCCCCGGACAGGGGGATCCTACGAGCAGTACTTC

clone_size: NA
d_call: NA
j_call: TRBJ2-5
v_call: TRBV7-3
cdr3_aa: CASSVGLKETQYF
cdr3_nt: TGTGCCAGCAGCGTTGGACTAAAAGAGACCCAGTACTTC

clone_size: NA
d_call: TRBD1
j_call: TRBJ2-4
v_call: TRBV9
cdr3_aa: CASSERMVQGVAKNIQYF
cdr3_nt: TGTGCCAGCAGCGAACGGATGGTTCAGGGGGTGGCCAAAAACATTCAGTACTTC

clone_size: once
d_call: NA
j_call: TRBJ1-6
v_call: TRBV27
cdr3_aa: CASSLLTGNLSPLHF
cdr3_nt: TGTGCCAGCAGCCTTCTAACGGGAAATTTGTCACCCCTCCACTTT

clone_size: NA
d_call: NA
j_call: TRBJ2-2
v_call: TRBV15
cdr3_aa: CATSRDLAGDRGGELFF
cdr3_nt: TGTGCCACCAGCAGAGATCTCGCCGGGGATCGAGGCGGGGAGCTGTTTTTT

clone_size: once
d_call: TRBD1
j_call: TRBJ2-5
v_call: TRBV30
cdr3_aa: CAWSAGTARETQYF
cdr3_nt: TGTGCCTGGAGTGCTGGGACAGCCCGAGAGACCCAGTACTTC

clone_size: NA
d_call: TRBD2
j_call: TRBJ2-3
v_call: TRBV5-1
cdr3_aa: CASSLVGTSVSTDTQYF
cdr3_nt: TGCGCCAGCAGCTTGGTAGGGACTAGCGTTAGCACAGATACGCAGTATTTT

clone_size: NA
d_call: NA
j_call: TRBJ1-1
v_call: TRBV6-5
cdr3_aa: CASSPPMNTEAFF
cdr3_nt: TGTGCCAGCAGTCCGCCTATGAACACTGAAGCTTTCTTT

clone_size: NA
d_call: NA
j_call: TRBJ1-2
v_call: TRBV18
cdr3_aa: CASSPGGTWGYTF
cdr3_nt: TGTGCCAGCTCACCTGGGGGGACGTGGGGCTACACCTTC

clone_size: NA
d_call: NA
j_call: TRBJ2-1
v_call: TRBV5-1
cdr3_aa: CASSLAAGRGNEQFF
cdr3_nt: TGCGCCAGCAGCTTGGCCGCAGGTAGGGGAAATGAGCAGTTCTTC

clone_size: NA
d_call: NA
j_call: TRBJ2-1
v_call: TRBV6-6
cdr3_aa: CASSRHRQGQSYNEQFF
cdr3_nt: TGTGCCAGCAGTCGACACCGGCAGGGCCAGTCCTACAATGAGCAGTTCTTC

clone_size: NA
d_call: NA
j_call: TRBJ1-2
v_call: TRBV7-9
cdr3_aa: CASSPLRQDPNYGYTF
cdr3_nt: TGTGCCAGCAGCCCACTTCGACAGGACCCTAACTATGGCTACACCTTC

clone_size: few
d_call: NA
j_call: TRBJ2-2
v_call: TRBV14
cdr3_aa: CASSQVLNTGELFF
cdr3_nt: TGTGCCAGCAGCCAAGTACTGAACACCGGGGAGCTGTTTTTT

clone_size: NA
d_call: NA
j_call: TRBJ2-5
v_call: TRBV30
cdr3_aa: CAWSPGYQETQYF
cdr3_nt: TGTGCCTGGAGCCCGGGGTACCAAGAGACCCAGTACTTC

clone_size: NA
d_call: NA
j_call: TRBJ1-1
v_call: TRBV21-1
cdr3_aa: CASSKVTGGAAEAFF
cdr3_nt: TGTGCCAGCAGCAAAGTGACAGGGGGCGCCGCGGAAGCTTTCTTT

clone_size: NA
d_call: NA
j_call: TRBJ1-6
v_call: TRBV3-1/TRBV3-2
cdr3_aa: CASSSQRGIGSPLHF
cdr3_nt: TGTGCCAGCAGTAGCCAGCGGGGAATAGGTTCACCCCTCCACTTT

clone_size: NA
d_call: TRBD1
j_call: TRBJ1-2
v_call: TRBV15
cdr3_aa: CATTAGGTAYGYTF
cdr3_nt: TGTGCCACCACAGCAGGCGGGACAGCCTATGGCTACACCTTC

clone_size: NA
d_call: NA
j_call: TRBJ2-7
v_call: TRBV6-2/TRBV6-3
cdr3_aa: CASSYSTASYEQYF
cdr3_nt: TGTGCCAGCAGTTACTCGACAGCTTCCTACGAGCAGTACTTC